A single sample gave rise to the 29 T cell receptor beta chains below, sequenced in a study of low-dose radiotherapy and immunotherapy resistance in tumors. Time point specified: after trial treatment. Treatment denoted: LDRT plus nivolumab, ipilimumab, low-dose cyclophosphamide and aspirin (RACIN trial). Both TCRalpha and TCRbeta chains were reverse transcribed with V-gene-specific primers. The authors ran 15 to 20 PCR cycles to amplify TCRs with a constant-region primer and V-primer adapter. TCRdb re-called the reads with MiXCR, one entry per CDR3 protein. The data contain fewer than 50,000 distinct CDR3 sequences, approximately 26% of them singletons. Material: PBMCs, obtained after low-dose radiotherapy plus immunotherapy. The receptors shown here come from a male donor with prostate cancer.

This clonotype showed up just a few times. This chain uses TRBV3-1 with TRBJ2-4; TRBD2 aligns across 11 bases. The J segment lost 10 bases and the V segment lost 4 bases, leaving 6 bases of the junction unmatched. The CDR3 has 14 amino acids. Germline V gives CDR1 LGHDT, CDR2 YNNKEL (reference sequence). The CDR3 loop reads CASSLIAGGRIQYF. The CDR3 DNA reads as TGTGCCAGCAGCCTAATAGCGGGGGGGCGGATTCAGTACTTC.

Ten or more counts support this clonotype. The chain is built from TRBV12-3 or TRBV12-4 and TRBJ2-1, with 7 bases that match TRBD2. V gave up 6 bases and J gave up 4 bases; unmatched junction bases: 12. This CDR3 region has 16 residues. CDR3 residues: CASRGPSAGPYNEQFF. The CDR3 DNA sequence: TGTGCCAGCAGGGGACCCTCAGCGGGGCCTTACAATGAGCAGTTCTTC.

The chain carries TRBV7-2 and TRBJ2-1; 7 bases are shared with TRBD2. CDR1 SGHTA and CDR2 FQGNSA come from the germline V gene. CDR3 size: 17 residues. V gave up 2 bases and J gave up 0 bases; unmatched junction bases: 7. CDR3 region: CASSLLTGGSSYNEQFF. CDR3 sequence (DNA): TGTGCCAGCAGCTTATTGACCGGGGGGTCCTCCTACAATGAGCAGTTCTTC.

This CDR3 reads CSAGGGPGELFF. The CDR3 DNA is TGCAGCGCTGGCGGGGGGCCCGGGGAGCTGTTTTTT. The chain recombines TRBV29-1 with TRBJ2-2, with TRBD2 matching over 8 bases. Per germline, CDR1 SQVTM and CDR2 ANQGSEA. V lost 7 bases and J lost 6; bases outside the gene matches: 4. The CDR3 extends over 12 amino acids.

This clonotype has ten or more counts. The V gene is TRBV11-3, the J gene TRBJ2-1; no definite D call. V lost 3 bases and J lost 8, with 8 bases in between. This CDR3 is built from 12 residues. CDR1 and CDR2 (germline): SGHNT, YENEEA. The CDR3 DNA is TGTGCCAGCAGCTTCCGAAAGGATGAGCAGTTCTTC. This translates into CASSFRKDEQFF.

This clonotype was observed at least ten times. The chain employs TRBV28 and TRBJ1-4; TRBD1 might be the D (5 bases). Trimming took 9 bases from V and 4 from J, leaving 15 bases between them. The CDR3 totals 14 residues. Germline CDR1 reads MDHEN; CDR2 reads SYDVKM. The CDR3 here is CASSGGTGNEKLFF. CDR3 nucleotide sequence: TGTGCCAGTAGTGGGGGGACTGGTAATGAAAAACTGTTTTTT.

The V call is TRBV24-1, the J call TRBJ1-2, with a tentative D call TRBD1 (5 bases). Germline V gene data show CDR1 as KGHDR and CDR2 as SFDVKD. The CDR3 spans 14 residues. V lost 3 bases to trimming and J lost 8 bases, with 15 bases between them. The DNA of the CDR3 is TGTGCCACCAGTGATCCCTCGAGGGGCGACGGCTACACCTTC. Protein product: CATSDPSRGDGYTF.

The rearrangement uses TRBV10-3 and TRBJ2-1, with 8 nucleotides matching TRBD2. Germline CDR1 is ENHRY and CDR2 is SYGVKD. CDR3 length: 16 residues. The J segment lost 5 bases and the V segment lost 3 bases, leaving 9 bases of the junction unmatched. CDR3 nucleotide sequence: TGTGCCATCAGTGACCTGATGACTAGCGCGAACAATGAGCAGTTCTTC. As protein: CAISDLMTSANNEQFF.

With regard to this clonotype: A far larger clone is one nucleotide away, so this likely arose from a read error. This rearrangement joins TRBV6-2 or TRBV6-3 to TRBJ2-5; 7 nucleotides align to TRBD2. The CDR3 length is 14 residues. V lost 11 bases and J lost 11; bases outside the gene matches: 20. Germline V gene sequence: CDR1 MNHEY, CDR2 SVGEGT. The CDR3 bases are TGTGCCGCACGGGCGGCGGGAGAGTACAATGAGCAGTACTTC. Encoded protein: CAARAAGEYNEQYF.

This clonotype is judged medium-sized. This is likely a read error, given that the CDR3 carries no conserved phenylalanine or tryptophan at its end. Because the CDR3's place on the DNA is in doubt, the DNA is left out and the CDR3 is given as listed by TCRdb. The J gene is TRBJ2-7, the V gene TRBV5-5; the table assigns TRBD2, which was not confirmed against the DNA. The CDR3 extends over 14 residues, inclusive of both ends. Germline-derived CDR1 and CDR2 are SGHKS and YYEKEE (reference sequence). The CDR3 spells CASSPGGGLAGAPL.

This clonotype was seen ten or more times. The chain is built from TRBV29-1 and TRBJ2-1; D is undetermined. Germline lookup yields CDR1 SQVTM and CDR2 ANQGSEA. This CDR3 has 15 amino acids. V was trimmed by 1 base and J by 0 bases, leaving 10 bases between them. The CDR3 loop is CSVEVRSSSYNEQFF. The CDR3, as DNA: TGCAGCGTTGAAGTTAGGTCTAGCTCCTACAATGAGCAGTTCTTC.

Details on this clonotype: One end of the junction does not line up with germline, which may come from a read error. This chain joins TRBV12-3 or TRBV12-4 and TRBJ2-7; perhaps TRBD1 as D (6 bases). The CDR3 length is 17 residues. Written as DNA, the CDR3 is TGCGCCAGCAGTCTGAGTTCAACCGGGACATCAGCCTACGAGCAGTACTTC. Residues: CASSLSSTGTSAYEQYF.

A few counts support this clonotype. The DNA for the CDR3 is TGTGCCAGCATCCCGACAGCGAACACTGAAGCTTTCTTT. Its translation: CASIPTANTEAFF. This sequence joins TRBV2 and TRBJ1-1; a weak D match, TRBD1 (5 bases). V lost 7 bases to trimming and J lost 1 base, with 10 bases between them. CDR3 length equals 13 residues. Germline loops: CDR1 SNHLY, CDR2 FYNNEI.

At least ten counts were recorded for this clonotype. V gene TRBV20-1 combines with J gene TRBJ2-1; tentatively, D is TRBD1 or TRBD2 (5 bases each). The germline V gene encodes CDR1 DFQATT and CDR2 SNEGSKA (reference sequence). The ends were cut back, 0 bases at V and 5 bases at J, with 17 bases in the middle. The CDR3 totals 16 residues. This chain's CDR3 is CSARDGGPRGHNEQFF. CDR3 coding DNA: TGCAGTGCTAGAGATGGTGGGCCCCGGGGCCACAATGAGCAGTTCTTC.

CDR3 in amino acids: CASSLGRGGMNTEAFF. The CDR3 DNA reads as TGTGCCAGCAGTCTAGGGAGGGGTGGGATGAACACTGAAGCTTTCTTT. This rearrangement joins TRBV3-1 to TRBJ1-1, with D possibly being TRBD1 (5 bases). This CDR3 is built from 16 residues. The ends were cut back, 6 bases at V and 0 bases at J, with 17 bases in the middle. CDR1 LGHDT and CDR2 YNNKEL come from the germline V gene (reference sequence).

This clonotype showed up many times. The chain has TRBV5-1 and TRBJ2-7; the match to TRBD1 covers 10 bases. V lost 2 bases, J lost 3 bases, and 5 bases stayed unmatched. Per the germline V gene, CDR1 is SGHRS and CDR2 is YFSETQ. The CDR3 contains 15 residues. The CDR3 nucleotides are TGCGCCAGCAGCTTCGATGGACAGGGGGACTACGAGCAGTACTTC. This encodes CASSFDGQGDYEQYF.

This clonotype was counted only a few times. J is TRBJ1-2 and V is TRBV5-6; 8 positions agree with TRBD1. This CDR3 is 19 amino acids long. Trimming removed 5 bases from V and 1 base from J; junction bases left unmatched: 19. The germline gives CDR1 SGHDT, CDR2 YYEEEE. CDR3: CASRGGQGSTLTLNYGYTF. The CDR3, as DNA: TGTGCCAGCAGAGGCGGACAGGGTTCGACATTAACTCTTAACTATGGCTACACCTTC.

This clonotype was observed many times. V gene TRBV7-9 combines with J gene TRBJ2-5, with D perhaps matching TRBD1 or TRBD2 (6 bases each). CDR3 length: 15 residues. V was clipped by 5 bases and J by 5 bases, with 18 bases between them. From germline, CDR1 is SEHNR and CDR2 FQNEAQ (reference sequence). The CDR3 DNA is TGTGCCAGCAGCCAAGGTCCGGGGGCGGGGGAGACCCAGTACTTC. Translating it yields CASSQGPGAGETQYF.

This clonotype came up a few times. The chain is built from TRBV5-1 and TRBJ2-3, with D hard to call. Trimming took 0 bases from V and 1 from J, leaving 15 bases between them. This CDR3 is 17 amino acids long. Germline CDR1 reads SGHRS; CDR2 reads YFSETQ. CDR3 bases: TGCGCCAGCAGCTTGGCTTTCCGAAATTACCGCACAGATACGCAGTATTTT. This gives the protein CASSLAFRNYRTDTQYF.

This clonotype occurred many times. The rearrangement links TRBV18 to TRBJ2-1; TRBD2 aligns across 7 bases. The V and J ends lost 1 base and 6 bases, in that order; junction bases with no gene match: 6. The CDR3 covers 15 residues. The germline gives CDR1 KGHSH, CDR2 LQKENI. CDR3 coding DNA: TGTGCCAGCTCACCACTACCGGGAGGAGGCAATGAGCAGTTCTTC. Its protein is CASSPLPGGGNEQFF. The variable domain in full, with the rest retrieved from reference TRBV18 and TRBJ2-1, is NAGVMQNPRHLVRRRGQEARLRCSPMKGHSHVYWYRQLPEEGLKFMVYLQKENIIDESGMPKERFSAEFPKEGPSILRIQQVVRGDSAAYFCASSPLPGGGNEQFFGPGTRLTVL.

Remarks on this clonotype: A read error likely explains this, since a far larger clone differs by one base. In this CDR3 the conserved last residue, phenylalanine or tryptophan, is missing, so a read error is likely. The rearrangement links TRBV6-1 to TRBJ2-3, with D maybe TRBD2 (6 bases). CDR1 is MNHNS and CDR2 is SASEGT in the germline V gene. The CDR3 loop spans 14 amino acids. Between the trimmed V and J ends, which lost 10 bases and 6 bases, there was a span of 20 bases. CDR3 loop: CAIARGPLSDTQYY. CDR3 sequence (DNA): TGTGCCATCGCGCGGGGACCCCTCTCCGATACGCAGTATTAT.

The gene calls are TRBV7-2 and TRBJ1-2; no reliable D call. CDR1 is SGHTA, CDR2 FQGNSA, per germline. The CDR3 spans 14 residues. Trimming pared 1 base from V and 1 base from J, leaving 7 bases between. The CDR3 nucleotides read TGTGCCAGCAGCTTAGAACGGGTTAACTATGGCTACACCTTC. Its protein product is CASSLERVNYGYTF.

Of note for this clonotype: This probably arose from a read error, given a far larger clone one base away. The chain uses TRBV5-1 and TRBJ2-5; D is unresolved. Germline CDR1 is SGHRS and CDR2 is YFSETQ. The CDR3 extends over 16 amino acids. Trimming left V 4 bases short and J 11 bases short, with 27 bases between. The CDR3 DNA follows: TGCGCCAGCAGCCCCCGGGCGCGGAGCTCCTACAATGAGCAGTACTTC. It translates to CASSPRARSSYNEQYF.

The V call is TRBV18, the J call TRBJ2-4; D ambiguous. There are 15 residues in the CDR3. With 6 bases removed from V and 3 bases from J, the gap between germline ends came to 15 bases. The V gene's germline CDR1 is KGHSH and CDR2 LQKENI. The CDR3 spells CASSSQSLGKNIQYF. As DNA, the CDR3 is TGTGCCAGCTCCAGCCAGTCCCTGGGCAAAAACATTCAGTACTTC.

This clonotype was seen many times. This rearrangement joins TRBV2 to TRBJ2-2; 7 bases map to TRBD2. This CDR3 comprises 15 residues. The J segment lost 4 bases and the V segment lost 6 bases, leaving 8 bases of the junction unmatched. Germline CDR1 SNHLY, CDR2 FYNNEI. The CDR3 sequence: CASSPDGRSTGELFF. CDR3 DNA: TGTGCCAGCAGCCCCGACGGGAGGAGCACCGGGGAGCTGTTTTTT. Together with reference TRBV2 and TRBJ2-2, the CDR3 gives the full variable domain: EPEVTQTPSHQVTQMGQEVILRCVPISNHLYFYWYRQILGQKVEFLVSFYNNEISEKSEIFDDQFSVERPDGSNFTLKIRSTKLEDSAMYFCASSPDGRSTGELFFGEGSRLTVL.

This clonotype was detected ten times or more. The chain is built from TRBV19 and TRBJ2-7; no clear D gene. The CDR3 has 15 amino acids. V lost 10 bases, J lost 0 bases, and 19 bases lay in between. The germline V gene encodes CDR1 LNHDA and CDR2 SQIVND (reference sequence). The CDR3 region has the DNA TGTGCCACTCGAGCTGAGCAGGCGAGCTCCTACGAGCAGTACTTC. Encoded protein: CATRAEQASSYEQYF.

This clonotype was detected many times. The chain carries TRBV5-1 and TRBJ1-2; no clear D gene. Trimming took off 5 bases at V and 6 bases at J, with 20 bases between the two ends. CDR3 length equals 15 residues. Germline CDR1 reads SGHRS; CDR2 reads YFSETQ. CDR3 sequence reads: CASRSRPREFDGYTF. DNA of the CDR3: TGCGCCAGCAGATCGAGGCCCCGGGAGTTTGATGGCTACACCTTC. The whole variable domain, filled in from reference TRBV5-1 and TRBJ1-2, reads KAGVTQTPRYLIKTRGQQVTLSCSPISGHRSVSWYQQTPGQGLQFLFEYFSETQRNKGNFPGRFSGRQFSNSRSEMNVSTLELGDSALYLCASRSRPREFDGYTFGSGTRLTVV.

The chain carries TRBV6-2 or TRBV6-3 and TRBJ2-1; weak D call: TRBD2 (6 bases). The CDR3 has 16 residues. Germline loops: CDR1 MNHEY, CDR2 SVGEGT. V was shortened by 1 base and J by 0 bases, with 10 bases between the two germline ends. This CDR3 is CASSYFAGSSYNEQFF. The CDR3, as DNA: TGTGCCAGCAGTTACTTTGCGGGGAGCTCCTACAATGAGCAGTTCTTC.

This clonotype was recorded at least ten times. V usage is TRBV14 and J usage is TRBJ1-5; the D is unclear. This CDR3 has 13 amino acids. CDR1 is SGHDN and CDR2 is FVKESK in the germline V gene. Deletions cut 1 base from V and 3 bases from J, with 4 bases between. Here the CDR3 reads CASSQGYNQPQHF. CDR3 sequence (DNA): TGTGCCAGCAGCCAAGGGTACAATCAGCCCCAGCATTTT.